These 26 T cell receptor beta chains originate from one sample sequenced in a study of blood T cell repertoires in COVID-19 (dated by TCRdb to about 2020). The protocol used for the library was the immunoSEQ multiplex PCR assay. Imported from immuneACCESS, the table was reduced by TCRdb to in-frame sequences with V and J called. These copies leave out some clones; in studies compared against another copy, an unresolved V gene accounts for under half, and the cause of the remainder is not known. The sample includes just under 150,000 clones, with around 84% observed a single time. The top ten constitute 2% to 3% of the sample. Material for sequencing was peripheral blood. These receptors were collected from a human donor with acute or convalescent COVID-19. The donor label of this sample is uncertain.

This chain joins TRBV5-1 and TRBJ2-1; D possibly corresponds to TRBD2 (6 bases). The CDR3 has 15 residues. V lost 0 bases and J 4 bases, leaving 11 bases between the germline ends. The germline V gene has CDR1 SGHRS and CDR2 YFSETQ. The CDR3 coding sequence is TGCGCCAGCAGCTTGGAACTAGCCTATTACAATGAGCAGTTCTTC. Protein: CASSLELAYYNEQFF.

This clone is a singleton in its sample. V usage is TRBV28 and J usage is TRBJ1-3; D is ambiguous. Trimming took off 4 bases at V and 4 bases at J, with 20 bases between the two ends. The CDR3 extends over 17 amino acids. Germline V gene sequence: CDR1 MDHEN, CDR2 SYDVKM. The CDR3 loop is CASSSVLGRERGNTIYF. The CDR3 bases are TGTGCCAGCAGTTCCGTCCTGGGCCGGGAGAGAGGAAACACCATATATTTT.

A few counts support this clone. The CDR3 bases are TGTGCCATCAGTGAGTCGTCTAGCGGGGGGGCCGGGGAGCTGTTTTTT. Its protein product is CAISESSSGGAGELFF. This chain joins TRBV10-3 and TRBJ2-2; TRBD2 agrees at 12 bases. V was clipped by 0 bases and J by 6 bases; unmatched bases: 2. Germline CDR1 and CDR2: ENHRY and SYGVKD. This CDR3 has 16 amino acids.

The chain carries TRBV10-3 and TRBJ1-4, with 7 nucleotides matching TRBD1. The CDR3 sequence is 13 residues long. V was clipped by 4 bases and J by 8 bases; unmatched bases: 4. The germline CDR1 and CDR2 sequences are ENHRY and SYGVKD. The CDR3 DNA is TGTGCCATCAGTGGACAGGGAACCGAAAAACTGTTTTTT. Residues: CAISGQGTEKLFF.

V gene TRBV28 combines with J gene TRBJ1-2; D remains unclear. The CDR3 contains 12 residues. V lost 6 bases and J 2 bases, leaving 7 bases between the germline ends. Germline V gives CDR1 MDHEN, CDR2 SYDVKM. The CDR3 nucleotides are TGTGCCAGCAGCCGAGGAAACTATGGCTACACCTTC. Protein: CASSRGNYGYTF.

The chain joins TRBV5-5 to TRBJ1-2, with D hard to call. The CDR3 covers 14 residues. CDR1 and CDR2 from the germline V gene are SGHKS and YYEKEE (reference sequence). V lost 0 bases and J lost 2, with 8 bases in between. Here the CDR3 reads CASSLVVANYGYTF. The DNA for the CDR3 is TGTGCCAGCAGCTTGGTTGTAGCGAACTATGGCTACACCTTC.

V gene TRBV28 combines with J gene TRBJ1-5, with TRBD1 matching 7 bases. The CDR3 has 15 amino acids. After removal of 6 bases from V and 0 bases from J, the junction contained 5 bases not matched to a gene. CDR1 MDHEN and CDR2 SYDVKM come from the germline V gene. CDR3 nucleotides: TGTGCCAGCAGGGACGGGACAGCTAGCAATCAGCCCCAGCATTTT. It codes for CASRDGTASNQPQHF.

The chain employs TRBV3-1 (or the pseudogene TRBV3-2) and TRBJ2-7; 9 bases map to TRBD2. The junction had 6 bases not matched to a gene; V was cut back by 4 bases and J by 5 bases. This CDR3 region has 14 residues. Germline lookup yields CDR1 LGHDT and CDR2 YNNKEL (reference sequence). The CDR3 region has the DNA TGTGCCAGCAGCCCTAATAGCGGGAGCGACGAGCAGTACGTC. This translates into CASSPNSGSDEQYV.

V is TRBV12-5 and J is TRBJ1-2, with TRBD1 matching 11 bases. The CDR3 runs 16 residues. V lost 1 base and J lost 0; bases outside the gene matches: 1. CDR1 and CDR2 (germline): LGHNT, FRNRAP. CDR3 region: CASGLGTGGPNYGYTF. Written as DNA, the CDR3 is TGTGCTAGTGGTTTGGGGACAGGGGGCCCTAACTATGGCTACACCTTC.

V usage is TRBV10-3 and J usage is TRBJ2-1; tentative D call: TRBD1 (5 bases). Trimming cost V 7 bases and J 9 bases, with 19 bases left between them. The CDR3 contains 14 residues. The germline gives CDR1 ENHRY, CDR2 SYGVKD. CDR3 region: CAINKAGRDGEQFF. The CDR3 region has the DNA TGTGCCATCAACAAAGCTGGCAGGGATGGTGAGCAGTTCTTC.

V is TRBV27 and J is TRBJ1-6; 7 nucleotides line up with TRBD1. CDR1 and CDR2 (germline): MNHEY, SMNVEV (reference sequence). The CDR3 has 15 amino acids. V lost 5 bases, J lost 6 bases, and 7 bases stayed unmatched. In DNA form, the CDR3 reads TGTGCCAGCAGTAAATCCGGGACAGTTAATTCACCCCTCCACTTT. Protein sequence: CASSKSGTVNSPLHF.

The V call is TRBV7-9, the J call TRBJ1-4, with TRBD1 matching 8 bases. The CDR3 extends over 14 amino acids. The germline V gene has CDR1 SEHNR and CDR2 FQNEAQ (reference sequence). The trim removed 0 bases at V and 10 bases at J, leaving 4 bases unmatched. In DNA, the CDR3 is TGTGCCAGCAGCTTAGCTTTCGGACAGGGAAAACTGTTTTTT. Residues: CASSLAFGQGKLFF. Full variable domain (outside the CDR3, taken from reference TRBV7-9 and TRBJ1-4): DTGVSQNPRHKITKRGQNVTFRCDPISEHNRLYWYRQTLGQGPEFLTYFQNEAQLEKSRLLSDRFSAERPKGSFSTLEIQRTEQGDSAMYLCASSLAFGQGKLFFGSGTQLSVL.

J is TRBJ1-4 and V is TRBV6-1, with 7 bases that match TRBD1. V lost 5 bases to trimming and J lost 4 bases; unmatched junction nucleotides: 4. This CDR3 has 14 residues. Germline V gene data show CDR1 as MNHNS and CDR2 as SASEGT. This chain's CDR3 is CASSIQGVNEKLFF. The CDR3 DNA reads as TGTGCCAGCAGTATTCAGGGGGTTAATGAAAAACTGTTTTTT.

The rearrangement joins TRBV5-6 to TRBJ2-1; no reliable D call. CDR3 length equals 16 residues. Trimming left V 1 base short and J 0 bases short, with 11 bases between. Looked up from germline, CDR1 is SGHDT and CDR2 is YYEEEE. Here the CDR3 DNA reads TGTGCCAGCAGCTTGCCCTACCCGAGCTCCTACAATGAGCAGTTCTTC. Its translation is CASSLPYPSSYNEQFF.

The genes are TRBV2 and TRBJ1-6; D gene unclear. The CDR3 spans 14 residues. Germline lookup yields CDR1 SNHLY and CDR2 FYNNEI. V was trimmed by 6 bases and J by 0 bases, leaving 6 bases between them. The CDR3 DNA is TGTGCCAGCAGACAGAGCTCCTATAATTCACCCCTCCACTTT. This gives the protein CASRQSSYNSPLHF.

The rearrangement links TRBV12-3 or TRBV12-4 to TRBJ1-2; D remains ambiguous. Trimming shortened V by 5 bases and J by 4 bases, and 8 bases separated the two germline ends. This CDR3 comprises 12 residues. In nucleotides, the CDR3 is TGTGCCAGCAGTGGGAGTTCCTATGGCTACACCTTC. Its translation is CASSGSSYGYTF.

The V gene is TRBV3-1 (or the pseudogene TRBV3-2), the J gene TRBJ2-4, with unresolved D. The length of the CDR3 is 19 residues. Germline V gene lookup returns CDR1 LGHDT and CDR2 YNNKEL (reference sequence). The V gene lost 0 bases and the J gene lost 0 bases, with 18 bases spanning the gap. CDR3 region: CASSQESTYGGLAKNIQYF. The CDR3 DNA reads TGTGCCAGCAGCCAAGAGTCCACCTACGGTGGTCTAGCCAAAAACATTCAGTACTTC.

In DNA form, the CDR3 reads TGTGCCAGCAGTCCCACAGGATCCACCGAAGAAAAACTGTTTTTT. Its translation: CASSPTGSTEEKLFF. The chain couples TRBV6-5 to TRBJ1-4, with a weak D call TRBD1 (5 bases). Germline V CDR1 and CDR2: MNHEY, SVGAGI. The V end lost 5 bases, the J end lost 8 bases, and 18 bases lay between the germline ends. This CDR3 region has 15 residues.

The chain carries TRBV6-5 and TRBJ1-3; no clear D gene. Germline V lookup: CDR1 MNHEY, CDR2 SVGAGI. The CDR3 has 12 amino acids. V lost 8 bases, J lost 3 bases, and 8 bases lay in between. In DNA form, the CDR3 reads TGTGCCAGCCGAGGGCTTGGAAACACCATATATTTT. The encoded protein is CASRGLGNTIYF.

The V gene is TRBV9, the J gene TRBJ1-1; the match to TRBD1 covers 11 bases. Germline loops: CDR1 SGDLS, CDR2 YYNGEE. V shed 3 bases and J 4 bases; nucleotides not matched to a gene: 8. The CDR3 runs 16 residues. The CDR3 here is CASSERTGGGSTEAFF. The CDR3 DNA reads TGTGCCAGCAGCGAGAGGACAGGGGGCGGGAGCACTGAAGCTTTCTTT.

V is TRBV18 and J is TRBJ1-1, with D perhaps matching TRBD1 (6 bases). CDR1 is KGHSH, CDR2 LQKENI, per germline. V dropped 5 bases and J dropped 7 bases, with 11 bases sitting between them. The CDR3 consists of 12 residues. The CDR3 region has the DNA TGTGCCAGCTCAAGCATGGACAGTGAAGCTTTCTTT. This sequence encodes CASSSMDSEAFF.

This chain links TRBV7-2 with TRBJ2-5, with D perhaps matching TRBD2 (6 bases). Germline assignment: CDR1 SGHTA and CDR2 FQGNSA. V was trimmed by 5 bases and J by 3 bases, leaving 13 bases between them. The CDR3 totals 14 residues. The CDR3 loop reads CASSLHSGEETQYF. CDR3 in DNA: TGTGCCAGCAGCCTACACTCGGGGGAAGAGACCCAGTACTTC. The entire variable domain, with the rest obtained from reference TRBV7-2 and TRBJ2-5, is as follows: GAGVSQSPSNKVTEKGKDVELRCDPISGHTALYWYRQSLGQGLEFLIYFQGNSAPDKSGLPSDRFSAERTGGSVSTLTIQRTQQEDSAVYLCASSLHSGEETQYFGPGTRLLVL.

The CDR3 loop reads CASSAGLNSPLHF. In nucleotides, the CDR3 is TGCGCCAGCAGCGCGGGGCTTAATTCACCCCTCCACTTT. V is TRBV5-1 and J is TRBJ1-6; tentatively, D is TRBD1 (5 bases). The germline CDR1 and CDR2 sequences are SGHRS and YFSETQ. V lost 4 bases and J lost 6, with 8 bases in between. This CDR3 has 13 amino acids.

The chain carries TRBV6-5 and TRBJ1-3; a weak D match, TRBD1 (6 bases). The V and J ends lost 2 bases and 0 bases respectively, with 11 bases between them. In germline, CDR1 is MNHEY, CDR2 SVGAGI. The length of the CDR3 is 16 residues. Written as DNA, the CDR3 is TGTGCCAGCAGTTACCTCGGACAGACCTCTGGAAACACCATATATTTT. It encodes CASSYLGQTSGNTIYF.

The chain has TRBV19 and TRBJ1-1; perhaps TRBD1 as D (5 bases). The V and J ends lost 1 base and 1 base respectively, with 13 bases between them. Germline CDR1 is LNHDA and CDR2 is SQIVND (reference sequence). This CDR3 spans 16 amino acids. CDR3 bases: TGTGCCAGTAGTATAGCGTTTTCCGACAGGAACACTGAAGCTTTCTTT. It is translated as CASSIAFSDRNTEAFF.

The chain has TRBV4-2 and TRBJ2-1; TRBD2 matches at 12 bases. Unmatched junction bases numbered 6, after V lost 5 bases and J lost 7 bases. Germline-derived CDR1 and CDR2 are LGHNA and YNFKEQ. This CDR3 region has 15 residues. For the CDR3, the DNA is TGTGCCAGCAGCGACCGACTAGCGGGAGCGAATGAGCAGTTCTTC. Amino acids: CASSDRLAGANEQFF.